These T cell receptor beta chains were read from a single sample in a study of shared clonotypes between healthy human individuals. Using immunoSEQ multiplex PCR, the repertoire was profiled, and TCRdb retains in-frame clones only, with some absent. Altogether some 1,900,000 clones are present, about 95% being singletons, with the ten largest covering 1.2%. Input material: naive CD8+ T cells sorted from blood. The source is a man aged 18 to 35 in good health. Both conserved end residues are part of each CDR3. A D gene is named only where the DNA matches it firmly. Rows may omit the clone size; those that give it use once, few, many or a size class.

V	size	J	D	CDR3	DNA
TRBV7-9	.	TRBJ1-1	.	CASSFGQLEAFF	TGTGCCAGCAGCTTCGGACAGCTTGAAGCTTTCTTT
TRBV7-9	.	TRBJ2-4	TRBD2	CASIGTSGRGAKNIQYF	TGTGCCAGCATCGGGACTAGCGGGAGAGGGGCCAAAAACATTCAGTACTTC
TRBV5-1	once	TRBJ1-2	.	CASSLVAGSWYGYTF	TGCGCCAGCAGCTTGGTTGCGGGTTCTTGGTATGGCTACACCTTC
TRBV9	.	TRBJ2-7	.	CASSVGQGLAYEQYF	TGTGCCAGCAGCGTAGGGCAGGGTCTAGCCTACGAGCAGTACTTC
TRBV6-6	.	TRBJ2-1	TRBD2	CASSLAGEGYNEQFF	TGTGCCAGCAGTTTAGCGGGAGAGGGCTACAATGAGCAGTTCTTC
TRBV6-4	.	TRBJ2-1	.	CASSPSGSYNEQFF	TGTGCCAGCTCACCGAGCGGCTCCTACAATGAGCAGTTCTTC
TRBV5-6	.	TRBJ2-7	.	CASSLGGGYEQYF	TGTGCCAGCAGCTTGGGTGGCGGCTACGAGCAGTACTTC
TRBV6-5	.	TRBJ1-1	.	CASSYSKGGNTEAFF	TGTGCCAGCAGTTACTCGAAGGGTGGGAACACTGAAGCTTTCTTT
TRBV5-5	.	TRBJ2-1	.	CASSAGPSSYNEQFF	TGTGCCAGCAGCGCCGGACCGAGCTCCTACAATGAGCAGTTCTTC
TRBV28	.	TRBJ2-3	.	CASSLLAESTDTQYF	TGTGCCAGCAGTTTATTGGCCGAGAGCACAGATACGCAGTATTTT
TRBV7-9	.	TRBJ1-6	.	CASSLPNSPLHF	TGTGCCAGCAGCTTACCAAACTCACCCCTCCACTTT
TRBV2	.	TRBJ1-1	.	CASSESVLMNTEAFF	TGTGCCAGCAGTGAATCGGTGTTAATGAACACTGAAGCTTTCTTT
TRBV19	.	TRBJ2-3	.	CASSIGSRSKYF	TGTGCCAGTAGTATAGGCTCGAGGTCAAAGTATTTT
TRBV12-5	.	TRBJ2-1	TRBD2	CASGLAGGANNEQFF	TGTGCTAGTGGTTTAGCGGGAGGGGCAAACAATGAGCAGTTCTTC
TRBV4-1	once	TRBJ1-3	.	CASSQEPPRASGNTIYF	TGCGCCAGCAGCCAAGAACCCCCCAGGGCGTCTGGAAACACCATATATTTT
TRBV6-1	.	TRBJ2-1	.	CASSESSPSYNEQFF	TGTGCCAGCAGTGAATCTTCACCATCCTACAATGAGCAGTTCTTC
TRBV6-1	.	TRBJ2-3	.	CASSELVGGPTDTQYF	TGTGCCAGCAGTGAATTAGTGGGGGGGCCGACAGATACGCAGTATTTT
TRBV27	.	TRBJ2-5	TRBD1	CASSPLGIGGKGETQYF	TGTGCCAGCAGCCCCTTAGGAATAGGGGGCAAAGGAGAGACCCAGTACTTC
TRBV5-1	once	TRBJ1-6	.	CASSPWAGENSPLHF	TGCGCCAGCAGCCCCTGGGCCGGGGAGAATTCACCCCTCCACTTT
TRBV6-5	once	TRBJ2-7	.	CASGLGYEQYF	TGTGCCAGCGGTCTTGGCTACGAGCAGTACTTC
TRBV7-2	.	TRBJ1-5	.	CASSLGSHQPQHF	TGTGCCAGCAGCTTAGGGAGCCATCAGCCCCAGCATTTT
TRBV28	.	TRBJ2-7	TRBD1	CASTAGQGNEQYF	TGTGCCAGCACCGCGGGACAGGGTAACGAGCAGTACTTC
TRBV25-1	.	TRBJ2-5	TRBD1	CASSSPGQGPLQETQYF	TGTGCCAGCAGTTCCCCCGGACAGGGGCCACTCCAAGAGACCCAGTACTTC
TRBV30	.	TRBJ1-3	.	CAWSAGVNGNTIYF	TGTGCCTGGAGTGCGGGGGTCAACGGAAACACCATATATTTT
TRBV6-5	.	TRBJ2-7	.	CASSSWTDYEQYF	TGTGCCAGCAGTTCCTGGACGGATTACGAGCAGTACTTC
TRBV5-1	.	TRBJ2-7	.	CASSWGDNAYEQYF	TGCGCCAGCAGCTGGGGCGACAATGCCTACGAGCAGTACTTC
TRBV7-9	.	TRBJ1-5	TRBD1	CASSFTGGDQPQHF	TGTGCCAGCAGCTTTACAGGGGGTGATCAGCCCCAGCATTTT
TRBV2	once	TRBJ2-7	.	CASSLTESSYEQYF	TGTGCCAGCAGCCTGACGGAGAGCTCCTACGAGCAGTACTTC
TRBV5-4	.	TRBJ2-7	TRBD1	CASSLGAGGGYEQYF	TGTGCCAGCAGCTTGGGCGCAGGGGGCGGCTACGAGCAGTACTTC
TRBV30	.	TRBJ2-7	TRBD2	CAWGLAGSSYEQYF	TGTGCCTGGGGCCTAGCGGGCAGCTCCTACGAGCAGTACTTC
TRBV5-5	once	TRBJ2-1	.	CASSSDSGPYNEQFF	TGTGCCAGCAGCTCCGATAGCGGTCCCTACAATGAGCAGTTCTTC
TRBV6-1	.	TRBJ2-5	.	CASSVTGPQETQYF	TGTGCCAGCAGTGTCACGGGCCCCCAAGAGACCCAGTACTTC
TRBV6-6	.	TRBJ2-1	.	CASSYVIYNEQFF	TGTGCCAGCAGTTACGTTATTTACAATGAGCAGTTCTTC
TRBV19	.	TRBJ2-7	TRBD1	CASSITAGGLYEQYF	TGTGCCAGTAGTATCACGGCAGGGGGCCTCTACGAGCAGTACTTC
TRBV7-9	.	TRBJ2-1	.	CASSLTDEYFNEQFF	TGTGCCAGCAGCTTGACCGACGAATACTTCAATGAGCAGTTCTTC
TRBV9	.	TRBJ2-7	.	CASSDRDDSYEQYF	TGTGCCAGCAGCGACCGGGACGACTCCTACGAGCAGTACTTC
TRBV4-3	.	TRBJ2-1	.	CASSRRQASYNEQFF	TGCGCCAGCAGCCGGAGACAGGCTTCCTACAATGAGCAGTTCTTC
TRBV4-3	.	TRBJ2-7	.	CASSQDSNTGPGEQYF	TGCGCCAGCAGCCAAGATTCAAATACGGGCCCGGGGGAGCAGTACTTC
TRBV6-1	.	TRBJ2-5	.	CASSVLAARRETQYF	TGTGCCAGCAGTGTGTTGGCGGCCCGGCGAGAGACCCAGTACTTC
TRBV27	.	TRBJ2-5	.	CASSMTLQETQYF	TGTGCCAGCAGCATGACCCTTCAAGAGACCCAGTACTTC
TRBV27	.	TRBJ2-7	.	CASSSEPPPSSYEQYF	TGTGCCAGCAGTTCCGAGCCCCCCCCGTCCTCCTACGAGCAGTACTTC
TRBV13	.	TRBJ2-5	.	CASSSVGQETQYF	TGTGCCAGCAGTTCGGTGGGGCAAGAGACCCAGTACTTC